Shown below are 16 T cell receptor beta chains from a single sample sequenced in a study (dated by TCRdb to the mid-2010s). The library relied on RT-PCR. The listed sequencing device is Illumina MiSeq. The public reads were reanalyzed by TCRdb: fastp trimming at Q25, MiXCR alignment, in-frame beta chains only. Duplicate CDR3 protein sequences are folded into a single record with the most common DNA and genes. This sample gives about 680,000 distinct CDR3 sequences in total; 12% to 15% of them show up just once. The ten most abundant clones make up roughly 3.6% of the sample. Sequenced sample: memory CD4+ T cells from blood. The receptors stem from a female donor in good health, serving as a healthy control.

In its sample, this clonotype was seen a few times. The chain recombines TRBV5-1 with TRBJ2-2; D is possibly TRBD1 (5 bases). Trimming removed 5 bases at V and 0 bases at J, with 8 bases between. The CDR3 covers 14 residues. From germline, CDR1 is SGHRS and CDR2 YFSETQ. The CDR3 here is CASREQANTGELFF. The CDR3 DNA reads as TGCGCCAGCAGGGAACAGGCGAACACCGGGGAGCTGTTTTTT.

The chain employs TRBV12-3 or TRBV12-4 and TRBJ1-1; D not certain. The CDR3 has 13 amino acids. V shed 6 bases and J shed 5 bases, with 13 bases lying between them. The CDR3 DNA is TGTGCCAGCAGAAACGGAAGAGGGACTGAAGCTTTCTTT. Its protein is CASRNGRGTEAFF.

Here the CDR3 reads CASSKAGGSSYNEQFF. The CDR3 DNA sequence: TGTGCCAGCAGCAAGGCGGGGGGGAGCTCCTACAATGAGCAGTTCTTC. The chain combines TRBV7-2 with TRBJ2-1, with TRBD2 matching 9 bases. Germline CDR1 is SGHTA and CDR2 is FQGNSA. V was pared by 5 bases and J by 0 bases, with 5 bases of the junction left unmatched. This CDR3 spans 16 amino acids.

This clonotype was seen many times. The rearrangement joins TRBV10-3 to TRBJ2-5; TRBD2 matches at 7 bases. CDR1 is ENHRY, CDR2 SYGVKD, per germline. Germline trimming cut 2 bases from V and 5 bases from J; bases unmatched to any gene: 5. The CDR3 loop spans 14 amino acids. The CDR3 spells CAISEEPGRETQYF. CDR3 nucleotide sequence: TGTGCCATCAGTGAGGAACCCGGGAGGGAGACCCAGTACTTC.

Concerning this clonotype: A much larger clone sits a single nucleotide away, making a read error possible. The gene calls are TRBV9 and TRBJ2-1; weak D call: TRBD2 (7 bases). Germline CDR1 SGDLS, CDR2 YYNGEE. CDR3 length equals 16 residues. Trimming removed 4 bases at V and 9 bases at J, with 23 bases between. CDR3 in amino acids: CASSLGGGSSSPEQFF. DNA for the CDR3: TGTGCCAGCAGCTTAGGGGGGGGGAGCAGTTCCCCTGAGCAGTTCTTC.

This clonotype was seen many times. V usage is TRBV4-2 and J usage is TRBJ2-1, with D hard to call. The V end was cut by 6 bases, the J end by 0 bases, with 18 bases between. Germline-derived CDR1 and CDR2 are LGHNA and YNFKEQ. The CDR3 is 17 residues long. In DNA form, the CDR3 reads TGTGCCAGCAGTCCGTACGGCGGCAGGAGCTCCTACAATGAGCAGTTCTTC. Translating it yields CASSPYGGRSSYNEQFF.

This chain links TRBV5-1 with TRBJ2-7, with TRBD1 as a possible D gene (6 bases). V was clipped by 5 bases and J by 5 bases, with 14 bases between them. The germline V gene has CDR1 SGHRS and CDR2 YFSETQ. The CDR3 is 13 amino acids. CDR3 nucleotides: TGCGCCAGCAGACAACAGGGCGAAAACGAGCAGTACTTC. It translates to CASRQQGENEQYF.

J is TRBJ1-1 and V is TRBV7-3; D possibly corresponds to TRBD1 (5 bases). This CDR3 is built from 15 residues. CDR1 is SGHTA, CDR2 FQGTGA, per germline. V was clipped by 5 bases and J by 0 bases, with 13 bases between them. CDR3 nucleotides: TGTGCCAGCAGCCATTCGGCAGGGATGAACACTGAAGCTTTCTTT. Residues: CASSHSAGMNTEAFF.

The chain recombines TRBV12-3 or TRBV12-4 with TRBJ2-2; 8 positions match TRBD1. The CDR3 totals 16 residues. V gave up 4 bases and J gave up 2 bases; unmatched junction bases: 6. CDR3 coding DNA: TGTGCCAGCAGTTCGGTAGGGACAGGAAACACCGGGGAGCTGTTTTTT. Translated, it gives CASSSVGTGNTGELFF.

This clonotype was seen many times. This rearrangement joins TRBV28 to TRBJ1-2; 9 nucleotides align to TRBD1. After removal of 3 bases from V and 6 bases from J, the junction contained 2 bases not matched to a gene. Per the germline V gene, CDR1 is MDHEN and CDR2 is SYDVKM. This CDR3 comprises 13 residues. The CDR3 sequence is CASSLGTGNGYTF. As DNA, the CDR3 is TGTGCCAGCAGTTTGGGGACAGGGAATGGCTACACCTTC.

This clonotype has just a few counts. The chain is built from TRBV20-1 and TRBJ2-1, with TRBD1 identical over 8 bases. CDR1 is DFQATT, CDR2 SNEGSKA, per germline (reference sequence). V dropped 0 bases and J dropped 12; count of bases not matched to a gene: 10. This CDR3 has 14 residues. CDR3 nucleotide sequence: TGCAGTGCTAGAGACGGGCAGGGGGCGCGTTTGCAGTTCTTC. It translates to CSARDGQGARLQFF.

V usage is TRBV30 and J usage is TRBJ2-5, with TRBD2 as a possible D gene (5 bases). CDR1 GTSNPN and CDR2 SVGIG come from the germline V gene (reference sequence). The V end was cut by 0 bases, the J end by 4 bases, with 9 bases between. The length of the CDR3 is 13 residues. The CDR3 nucleotides read TGTGCCTGGAGTGTAAAGGGAGTAGAGACCCAGTACTTC. It yields the protein CAWSVKGVETQYF. The variable domain in full, completed from reference TRBV30 and TRBJ2-5, reads SQTIHQWPATLVQPVGSPLSLECTVEGTSNPNLYWYRQAAGRGLQLLFYSVGIGQISSEVPQNLSASRPQDRQFILSSKKLLLSDSGFYLCAWSVKGVETQYFGPGTRLLVL.

The chain carries TRBV12-3 or TRBV12-4 and TRBJ2-5, with TRBD2 matching 8 bases. The CDR3 has 15 residues. After removal of 5 bases from V and 5 bases from J, the junction contained 10 bases not matched to a gene. The CDR3 DNA follows: TGTGCCAGCAGTAATAGCGGGGCCCCAGGGGAGACCCAGTACTTC. Translation: CASSNSGAPGETQYF.

As to this clonotype: Here the CDR3 omits its conserved ending phenylalanine or tryptophan, so a read error is the likely source. This rearrangement joins TRBV5-1 to TRBJ2-5; the D is unclear. The CDR3 is 14 amino acids. Trimming left V 0 bases short and J 1 base short, with 7 bases between. Germline CDR1 is SGHRS and CDR2 is YFSETQ. CDR3 amino acids: CASSLVQSQETQYS. DNA of the CDR3: TGCGCCAGCAGCTTGGTTCAGTCCCAAGAGACCCAGTACTCC.

The chain combines TRBV9 with TRBJ2-6; D not resolved. From germline, CDR1 is SGDLS and CDR2 YYNGEE. V was shortened by 3 bases and J by 0 bases, with 7 bases between the two germline ends. This CDR3 is built from 15 residues. The CDR3 here is CASSGYSSGANVLTF. CDR3 sequence (DNA): TGTGCCAGCAGCGGATATTCCTCTGGGGCCAACGTCCTGACTTTC.

CDR3 in DNA: TGTGCCAGCAGTGGGGGACAGGGGTCGACTAATGAAAAACTGTTTTTT. Translating gives CASSGGQGSTNEKLFF. The chain recombines TRBV25-1 with TRBJ1-4, with TRBD1 identical over 10 bases. The germline gives CDR1 MGHDK, CDR2 SYGVNS. The V and J ends lost 4 bases and 2 bases, in that order; junction bases with no gene match: 4. The CDR3 has 16 amino acids.